The clone carrying this TCR beta chain has ten or more counts. Its target is unknown. CDR3 size: 14 residues. Trimming took 2 bases from V and 2 from J, leaving 10 bases between them. The germline gives CDR1 MNHNS, CDR2 SASEGT. Time point described: longitudinal time-point 1 (baseline). From 2 million PBMCs stored at -80 C, the unsorted libraries were generated. The data stem from a study of neurological immune-mediated disorders. Study-wide points: The greatest degree of TCR clonal expansion was observed in HTLV-1-associated myelopathy, with the lowest in multiple sclerosis, below that of healthy controls.

The cDNA was generated through 5'RACE incorporating 10-nucleotide random UMIs. Sequencing runs each yielded over 180 million TCR-beta sequences from 15-18 subjects. TCRdb analysed the 5' RACE reads with MiXCR anew, one entry per CDR3 protein. The sample lists fewer than 90,000 distinct CDR3 sequences; approximately 10% were seen once. This sequence originates from a man younger than 40 in good health. Sequences were obtained from PBMCs. The chain links TRBV6-1 to TRBJ2-7; D is undetermined. CDR3 DNA: TGTGCCAGCAGTGAACTTGGAGAGACCTACGAGCAGTACTTC. It encodes CASSELGETYEQYF.